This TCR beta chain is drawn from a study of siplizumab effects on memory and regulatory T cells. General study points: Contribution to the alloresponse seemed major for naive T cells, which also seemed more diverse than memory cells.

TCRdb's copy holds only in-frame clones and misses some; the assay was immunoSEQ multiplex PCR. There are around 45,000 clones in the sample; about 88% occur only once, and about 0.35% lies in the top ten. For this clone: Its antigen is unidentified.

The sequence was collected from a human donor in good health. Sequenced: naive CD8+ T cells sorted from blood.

Here the CDR3 DNA reads TGTGCCAGCAGTTACTCGGCGACAGGGGCCCAAGCTTTCTTT. Protein: CASSYSATGAQAFF. The V gene is TRBV6-5, the J gene TRBJ1-1; 8 bases are shared with TRBD1. J was trimmed by 9 bases and V by 0 bases; bases with no gene match: 6. The germline V gene encodes CDR1 MNHEY and CDR2 SVGAGI. The CDR3 runs to 14 residues.